In its sample, the clone carrying this T cell receptor beta chain was seen many times. The sample is drawn from a study of human T cells and chemical hapten exposure. The overall study: Recorded diagnoses among the mostly female patients were alopecia areata, totalis or universalis.

TCRdb recomputed calls from the RACE reads with MiXCR, one row per CDR3 protein. This sample has tens of thousands of distinct CDR3 sequences; around a tenth occur once, and the top ten carry around 4.3%. Regarding time point: patch test 1, 2 weeks after DPC sensitization. Treatment in this sample: therapeutic diphenylcyclopropenone sensitization with weekly scalp DPC. Unseparated into fractions, whole blood served as the source from which total RNA was extracted. The specimen comprised whole blood, sampled in connection with sensitization to the hapten diphenylcyclopropenone (DPC). This clonotype was obtained from a woman aged 45-65 years with alopecia areata. Some clones in this sample may be carry-over from other donors' samples.

CDR3 protein: CASSTARGNQPQHF. The CDR3 DNA sequence: TGTGCCAGCAGTACGGCGAGAGGCAATCAGCCCCAGCATTTT. The V and J genes are TRBV2 and TRBJ1-5, with D unclear. The CDR3 is 14 amino acids. V lost 5 bases, J lost 2 bases, and 10 bases lay in between. Per germline, CDR1 SNHLY and CDR2 FYNNEI.